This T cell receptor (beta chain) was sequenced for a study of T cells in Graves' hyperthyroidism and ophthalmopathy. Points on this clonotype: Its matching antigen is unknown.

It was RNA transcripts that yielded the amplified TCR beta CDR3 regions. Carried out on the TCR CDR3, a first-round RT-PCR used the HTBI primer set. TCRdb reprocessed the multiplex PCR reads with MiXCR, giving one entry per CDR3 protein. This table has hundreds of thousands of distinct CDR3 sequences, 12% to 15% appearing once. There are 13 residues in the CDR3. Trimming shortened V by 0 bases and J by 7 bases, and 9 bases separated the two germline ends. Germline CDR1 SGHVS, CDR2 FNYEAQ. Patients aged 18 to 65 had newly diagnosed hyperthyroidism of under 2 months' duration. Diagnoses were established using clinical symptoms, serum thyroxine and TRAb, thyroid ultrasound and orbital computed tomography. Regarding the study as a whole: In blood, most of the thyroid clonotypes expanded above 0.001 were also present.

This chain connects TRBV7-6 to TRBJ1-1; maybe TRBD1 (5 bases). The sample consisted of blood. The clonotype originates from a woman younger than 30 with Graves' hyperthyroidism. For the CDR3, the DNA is TGTGCCAGCAGCTTAGCCAGGGAGGGTGAAGCTTTCTTT. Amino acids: CASSLAREGEAFF.